A single sample is the source of the 9 T cell receptor beta chains below, sequenced in a study of shared clonotypes between healthy human individuals. Sequenced by immunoSEQ multiplex PCR; TCRdb stores in-frame clones only, minus some. The sample comprises over a million clones, around 95% of which are singletons, and over 1% rests with the top ten. Material for sequencing was naive CD4+ T cells sorted from blood. Subset specified: CD45RA+ positively selected. The receptors stem from a man aged 30 to 39 in good health.

V gene TRBV5-1 combines with J gene TRBJ2-1, with 8 nucleotides matching TRBD2. In germline, CDR1 is SGHRS, CDR2 YFSETQ. The CDR3 has 15 amino acids. V was clipped by 2 bases and J by 7 bases; unmatched bases: 8. CDR3 residues: CASSFREGRGNEQFF. As DNA, the CDR3 is TGCGCCAGCAGCTTTCGGGAGGGCCGGGGTAATGAGCAGTTCTTC.

This clone was seen more than once but under ten times. The rearrangement links TRBV11-2 to TRBJ2-2, with D hard to call. Germline assignment: CDR1 SGHAT and CDR2 FQNNGV. There are 14 residues in the CDR3. Trimming removed 2 bases at V and 5 bases at J, with 9 bases between. CDR3 region: CASSLIDRTGELFF. As DNA, the CDR3 is TGTGCCAGCAGCTTAATTGATAGAACCGGGGAGCTGTTTTTT.

This clone was found once. This chain connects TRBV18 to TRBJ1-5, with 8 bases that match TRBD1. Germline lookup yields CDR1 KGHSH and CDR2 LQKENI. The CDR3 length is 16 residues. V was clipped by 6 bases and J by 3 bases; unmatched bases: 10. CDR3: CASSLGQGQNNQPQHF. The CDR3 region has the DNA TGTGCCAGCTCCCTCGGACAGGGACAGAACAATCAGCCCCAGCATTTT.

The V gene is TRBV7-6, the J gene TRBJ2-6; TRBD1 agrees at 12 bases. The CDR3 sequence is 20 residues long. J was trimmed by 3 bases and V by 6 bases; bases with no gene match: 15. Germline CDR1 and CDR2: SGHVS and FNYEAQ. CDR3 sequence (DNA): TGTGCCAGCAGGGAGAGGAACCGGGACAGGGGGCAGGGTGGGGCCAACGTCCTGACTTTC. Translation gives CASRERNRDRGQGGANVLTF.

The rearrangement joins TRBV2 to TRBJ2-3; D not certain. The CDR3 has 13 residues. The V end was cut by 6 bases, the J end by 7 bases, with 14 bases between. The germline V gene encodes CDR1 SNHLY and CDR2 FYNNEI. CDR3 region: CASSLTRSHTQYF. DNA of the CDR3: TGTGCCAGCAGCTTAACACGGAGTCATACGCAGTATTTT. Using reference TRBV2 and TRBJ2-3 for the parts outside the CDR3, the full variable domain is EPEVTQTPSHQVTQMGQEVILRCVPISNHLYFYWYRQILGQKVEFLVSFYNNEISEKSEIFDDQFSVERPDGSNFTLKIRSTKLEDSAMYFCASSLTRSHTQYFGPGTRLTVL.

The chain carries TRBV11-3 and TRBJ2-1, with D unresolved. The V end lost 2 bases, the J end lost 6 bases, and 14 bases lay between the germline ends. The CDR3 extends over 15 amino acids. Germline V gene lookup returns CDR1 SGHNT and CDR2 YENEEA. The CDR3 loop reads CASSLFPDPGNEQFF. CDR3 coding DNA: TGTGCCAGCAGCTTATTTCCCGACCCAGGCAATGAGCAGTTCTTC.

The V and J genes are TRBV18 and TRBJ1-2; D is unclear. The CDR3 is made up of 14 amino acids. V was pared by 3 bases and J by 9 bases, with 17 bases between. In germline, CDR1 is KGHSH, CDR2 LQKENI. The CDR3 loop is CASSPSGQLDRYTF. The CDR3 DNA follows: TGTGCCAGCTCACCCTCGGGCCAGCTGGACCGCTACACCTTC.

The chain couples TRBV19 to TRBJ2-2; D possibly matches TRBD1 or TRBD2 (6 bases each). The CDR3 runs to 14 residues. The V gene lost 5 bases and the J gene lost 9 bases, with 16 bases spanning the gap. Germline-derived CDR1 and CDR2 are LNHDA and SQIVND (reference sequence). The CDR3: CASSVGGARRELFF. CDR3 nucleotides: TGTGCCAGTAGTGTCGGGGGCGCGAGGAGGGAGCTGTTTTTT. Complete variable domain (other parts from reference TRBV19 and TRBJ2-2): DGGITQSPKYLFRKEGQNVTLSCEQNLNHDAMYWYRQDPGQGLRLIYYSQIVNDFQKGDIAEGYSVSREKKESFPLTVTSAQKNPTAFYLCASSVGGARRELFFGEGSRLTVL.

The chain has TRBV9 and TRBJ1-4; 10 bases fit TRBD1. This CDR3 is built from 15 residues. The V and J ends lost 4 bases and 8 bases, in that order; junction bases with no gene match: 8. CDR1 SGDLS and CDR2 YYNGEE come from the germline V gene. CDR3 DNA: TGTGCCAGCAGCTCTCGGACAGGGGGGGAGGAAAAACTGTTTTTT. Translated, it gives CASSSRTGGEEKLFF.